This T cell receptor beta chain was identified during a study of blood T cell repertoires in COVID-19. Study background: Both acute and convalescent COVID-19 samples were obtained from the United States, Italy and Spain. T cells, B-cell-depleted T cells, or PBMCs supplied cDNA or gDNA.

Germline values: CDR1 MNHEY, CDR2 SVGAGI. The CDR3 spans 14 residues. Trimming shortened V by 6 bases and J by 7 bases, and 18 bases separated the two germline ends. Under the authors' procedure: Nucleated cell counts were estimated from reference gene primer amplification. Profiling relied on immunoSEQ multiplex PCR, and the TCRdb table lists in-frame clones only, not all of them. For V, J and clone size, that table is used; D and trimming come from the DNA. The table lists 90,000 to 110,000 clones, less than 90% of them singletons. V usage is TRBV6-5 and J usage is TRBJ1-2; D perhaps matches TRBD1 (6 bases). The sample comprised peripheral blood. The clonotype was recovered from a woman in her fifties or sixties with acute or convalescent COVID-19. The DNA for the CDR3 is TGTGCCAGCAGCAAAACCGAGACAGGCCTTGGCTACACCTTC. Translating it yields CASSKTETGLGYTF.